The 10 T cell receptor beta chains below come from one sample, sequenced in a study of graft-versus-host responses after intestinal transplantation. The protocol was immunoSEQ multiplex PCR, while the TCRdb copy is restricted to in-frame clones and leaves out a portion. The table includes approximately 77,000 clones, about 89% detected once. Their target antigens are unknown. Sequencing used unstimulated CD4+ T cells sorted from spleen or lymph node cells, obtained before intestinal transplant. Receptors originate from a human donor who received an intestinal transplant.

V usage is TRBV27 and J usage is TRBJ1-1, with 8 bases identical to TRBD1. The CDR3 runs to 15 residues. V trimming: 5 bases; J trimming: 5 bases; junction bases outside the gene matches: 10. Germline V CDR1 and CDR2: MNHEY, SMNVEV (reference sequence). CDR3 region: CASSDFRGRRTEAFF. The CDR3 DNA reads as TGTGCCAGCAGTGACTTCAGGGGGCGTCGGACTGAAGCTTTCTTT.

This clone has a handful of counts. The chain is built from TRBV10-2 and TRBJ2-1, with 13 bases that match TRBD2. The CDR3 is made up of 18 amino acids. V shed 4 bases, J shed 5 bases, and the junction held 11 bases outside the gene matches. Germline-derived CDR1 and CDR2 are WSHSY and SAAADI. CDR3 nucleotide sequence: TGCGCCAGCAGTGCCCCTGGACTAGCGGGAGCCCTTGACAATGAGCAGTTCTTC. It is translated as CASSAPGLAGALDNEQFF.

This chain links TRBV28 with TRBJ2-7; 7 bases are shared with TRBD2. This CDR3 contains 12 residues. J lost 4 bases, V lost 3 bases, and 0 bases had no gene match. Germline V CDR1 and CDR2: MDHEN, SYDVKM. The CDR3 bases are TGTGCCAGCAGTTTGGGAGGGTACGAGCAGTACTTC. This codes for CASSLGGYEQYF.

V and J are TRBV27 and TRBJ2-3; 9 positions agree with TRBD1. The CDR3 is 15 amino acids. The J segment lost 2 bases and the V segment lost 6 bases, leaving 6 bases of the junction unmatched. Germline V gene sequence: CDR1 MNHEY, CDR2 SMNVEV (reference sequence). Here the CDR3 DNA reads TGTGCCAGCAGCGGGACAGGGCTGCTCACAGATACGCAGTATTTT. The encoded protein is CASSGTGLLTDTQYF.

The chain joins TRBV9 to TRBJ2-5; D unresolved. With 0 bases removed from V and 2 bases from J, the gap between germline ends came to 8 bases. The germline V gene has CDR1 SGDLS and CDR2 YYNGEE. This CDR3 region has 14 residues. The CDR3 is CASSVAYGQETQYF. Written as DNA, the CDR3 is TGTGCCAGCAGCGTAGCGTACGGGCAAGAGACCCAGTACTTC. Using reference TRBV9 and TRBJ2-5 for the parts outside the CDR3, the full variable domain is DSGVTQTPKHLITATGQRVTLRCSPRSGDLSVYWYQQSLDQGLQFLIQYYNGEERAKGNILERFSAQQFPDLHSELNLSSLELGDSALYFCASSVAYGQETQYFGPGTRLLVL.

This chain links TRBV19 with TRBJ2-7, with 9 bases fitting TRBD1. The V gene end was trimmed by 5 bases and the J gene end by 3 bases; junction bases not matched to a gene: 5. Germline V lookup: CDR1 LNHDA, CDR2 SQIVND (reference sequence). This CDR3 is 14 amino acids long. CDR3 sequence (DNA): TGTGCCAGTAGTCCGGGGACAGGGTACTACGAGCAGTACTTC. This sequence encodes CASSPGTGYYEQYF. Full variable domain (missing parts from reference TRBV19 and TRBJ2-7): DGGITQSPKYLFRKEGQNVTLSCEQNLNHDAMYWYRQDPGQGLRLIYYSQIVNDFQKGDIAEGYSVSREKKESFPLTVTSAQKNPTAFYLCASSPGTGYYEQYFGPGTRLTVT.

The J gene is TRBJ1-2, the V gene TRBV15; D may be TRBD1 (5 bases). The CDR3 extends over 13 amino acids. Trimming took off 7 bases at V and 3 bases at J, with 12 bases between the two ends. Germline lookup yields CDR1 LNHNV and CDR2 YYDKDF (reference sequence). The CDR3 region is CATKGVRDYGYTF. CDR3 sequence (DNA): TGTGCCACCAAAGGGGTTCGGGACTATGGCTACACCTTC.

V gene TRBV20-1 combines with J gene TRBJ1-2; D not certain. V lost 4 bases, J lost 6 bases, and 9 bases lay in between. The CDR3 covers 11 residues. Germline V lookup: CDR1 DFQATT, CDR2 SNEGSKA (reference sequence). CDR3 in DNA: TGCAGTGCTACGGGAAAGAATGGCTACACCTTC. This translates into CSATGKNGYTF.

The V gene is TRBV6-1, the J gene TRBJ1-2, with a tentative D call TRBD1 (6 bases). The germline CDR1 and CDR2 sequences are MNHNS and SASEGT. V shed 0 bases and J shed 4 bases, with 12 bases lying between them. This CDR3 comprises 15 residues. The CDR3 protein is CASSEAGADGYGYTF. The CDR3, as DNA: TGTGCCAGCAGTGAAGCGGGGGCAGATGGCTATGGCTACACCTTC.

This chain links TRBV27 with TRBJ1-5; possible D gene TRBD1, 5 bases. The germline V gene has CDR1 MNHEY and CDR2 SMNVEV (reference sequence). Trimming removed 5 bases from V and 4 bases from J, with 21 bases in between. There are 17 residues in the CDR3. CDR3 DNA sequence: TGTGCCAGCAGTCAGAACTCCGAACAGGTTCATAATCAGCCCCAGCATTTT. Translated: CASSQNSEQVHNQPQHF.